This TCR beta chain was recovered during a study of tumor-infiltrating lymphocytes in primary liver carcinoma. Study background: T1-T3 N0M0 was the stage of the tumors, which were about 4.2 to 10 cm across. Study-level points and caveats: The difference in top-250-clone fraction between tumors and blood was significant, favoring tumors (p = 0.039). There were only about 8-25% of top clones found in all five tumor regions.

Co-extracted RNA and DNA came from about 19-30 mg of unsorted bulk tissue. At sampling, these chronic HBV carriers had received no treatment. Comment on this clonotype: What it binds is not known. The germline gene is not matched at one end of the junction; a read error may be the cause.

Making TCR beta cDNA involved approximately 0.5 ug total RNA and a constant-region primer. The TCR beta library was amplified through three nested multiplex PCR rounds in a modified ARM-PCR procedure. For about 11 cycles apiece, the opening two PCR rounds ran with TRBV1-TRBV30 forward primers and a C-beta reverse primer. Via MiXCR, TCRdb re-called the multiplex PCR reads, giving one row per CDR3 protein. The table includes around 190,000 distinct CDR3 sequences, around 81% detected once. The CDR3 is 14 amino acids. The germline CDR1 and CDR2 sequences are SGHAT and FQNNGV. The sample consisted of tumor tissue from primary liver carcinoma. This chain uses TRBV11-2 with TRBJ2-5; the D gene is possibly TRBD1 (6 bases). The receptor was derived from a middle-aged man with primary liver carcinoma and hepatitis B virus infection. CDR3 bases: TGTGCCAGGAGCTTCAGTGGGGGACAAGAGATCCACTACTTC. The encoded protein is CARSFSGGQEIHYF.